This T cell receptor beta chain stems from a study of T cell responses to AZD1222 COVID-19 vaccine. Produced via immunoSEQ multiplex PCR; TCRdb's table is partial and in-frame only. The table lists roughly 150,000 clones, around 87% of them singletons. Notes on this clone: Its antigen is not known.

Looked up from germline, CDR1 is MDHEN and CDR2 is SYDVKM. This CDR3 has 12 residues. The ends were cut back, 6 bases at V and 5 bases at J, with 7 bases in the middle. Second-dose intervals of approximately 4 or approximately 12 weeks were pooled. General study results and limits: Compared with day 0, the breadth and depth of the Spike-specific TCR repertoire rose significantly after two doses of AZD1222.

The sequencing used peripheral blood, collected 28 days after the second AZD1222 dose. The V call is TRBV28, the J call TRBJ2-2; TRBD2 is a possible D gene (6 bases). This clonotype was sampled from an adult who received the AZD1222 COVID-19 vaccine. CDR3 in DNA: TGTGCCAGCAGGGAGGGGACCGGGGAGCTGTTTTTT. Translation: CASREGTGELFF.